This record concerns one TCR beta chain sequence. The CDR3 is 16 residues long. Looked up from germline, CDR1 is LNHNV and CDR2 is YYDKDF (reference sequence). J was trimmed by 5 bases and V by 4 bases; bases with no gene match: 9. Measured with immunoSEQ multiplex PCR; TCRdb has only the in-frame clones, and not every one. The data contain 210,000 or so clones, approximately 90% of them singletons. The data originate from a study of blood T cell repertoires in COVID-19. The rearrangement links TRBV15 to TRBJ2-2; 8 nucleotides align to TRBD2. The clonotype was recovered from a man aged 25 to 40 with acute or convalescent COVID-19. Sequenced input: peripheral blood. DNA of the CDR3: TGTGCCACCAGCACTAGGGCGGGAGGTCTTACCGGGGAGCTGTTTTTT. Translated: CATSTRAGGLTGELFF. Supplemented by reference TRBV15 and TRBJ2-2, the full variable domain reads DAMVIQNPRYQVTQFGKPVTLSCSQTLNHNVMYWYQQKSSQAPKLLFHYYDKDFNNEADTPDNFQSRRPNTSFCFLDIRSPGLGDTAMYLCATSTRAGGLTGELFFGEGSRLTVL.